The TCR beta chain described here comes from a study of regulatory T cells in long-lasting Graves disease. Trimming removed 4 bases from V and 0 bases from J; junction bases left unmatched: 2. Germline V gene sequence: CDR1 LGHDT, CDR2 YNNKEL (reference sequence). The CDR3 contains 17 residues. Construction of TCR beta libraries relied on iRepertoire HTBI primers and on Arm-PCR targeting CDR3 regions. TCRdb re-analysed the multiplex PCR reads in MiXCR, keeping a single row per CDR3 protein. The sample has more than 350,000 distinct CDR3 sequences; approximately 22% are singletons. Time point here: persistent/refractory GD, antithyroid drugs over 5 years with positive TRAb. There was RNA extracted from PBMCs, and the TCR library was made from it.

This sequence joins TRBV3-1 and TRBJ2-6, with TRBD2 identical over 11 bases. Sequences were derived from peripheral blood mononuclear cells (PBMCs), sampled when the disease was refractory, from a patient treated with antithyroid drugs. The receptor was isolated from a female donor with Graves disease. The CDR3: CASSLAGGYSGANVLTF. The CDR3, as DNA: TGTGCCAGCAGCCTAGCGGGAGGGTACTCTGGGGCCAACGTCCTGACTTTC.